This entry features one T cell receptor (beta chain) sequence. Its cognate antigen is unknown. The CDR3 has 15 residues. Germline assignment: CDR1 SGHTA and CDR2 FQGTGA. V dropped 5 bases and J dropped 7; count of bases not matched to a gene: 12. Assay used: immunoSEQ multiplex PCR; TCRdb lists only in-frame clones, some missing. This table has 30,000 to 45,000 clones, roughly 72% appearing once. The sample belongs to a study of radiotherapy plus CTLA-4 blockade in lung cancer. On the study more broadly: Around a sixth of patients responded objectively, and about 32% achieved disease control.

General study points: Blood TCR clones of tumor origin expanded after radiotherapy plus ipilimumab. How blood T cell clones changed early, along with interferon-beta, reportedly forecast response best.

Specimen: peripheral blood, collected from a patient treated with radiotherapy plus ipilimumab. This TCR was sampled from a human donor with non-small cell lung cancer who had stable disease on radiotherapy plus ipilimumab. V usage is TRBV7-3 and J usage is TRBJ1-2; TRBD1 matches 8 bases. CDR3 in amino acids: CASSPGGRGLGGYTF. The CDR3 coding sequence is TGTGCCAGCAGCCCGGGTGGCAGGGGGCTGGGTGGCTACACCTTC.